Listed below are T cell receptor beta chains from one sample, sequenced in a study of blood T cell repertoires in COVID-19. The method was immunoSEQ multiplex PCR; TCRdb's version includes in-frame clones alone and lacks a portion of them. The data contain some 38,000 clones, over 80% of them singletons. The sequenced material came from peripheral blood. These receptors were obtained from a woman aged 25 to 45 in a cohort sampled during active COVID-19. CDR3s include the opening cysteine and the closing phenylalanine or tryptophan. Each record gives: J gene, D gene, clone size, V gene, CDR3 DNA, CDR3 protein. The D gene is left open where the match is weak. Size values are once, few and many counts, or a class for expanded clones, and some rows have none.

>TRBJ2-7|.|.|TRBV20-1
TGCAGTGCTAGGAGTTACCACGAGCAGTACTTC
CSARSYHEQYF
>TRBJ2-3|.|.|TRBV6-5
TGTGCCAGCAGTTTGTACAGATCCACAGATACGCAGTATTTT
CASSLYRSTDTQYF
>TRBJ2-7|.|.|TRBV5-6
TGTGCCAGCAGCTTGGCCTTGTTGGCAGGGCGCGAGCAGTACTTC
CASSLALLAGREQYF
>TRBJ1-2|.|.|TRBV30
TGTGCCTGGAGTGTACGTCGAGCTAACTATGGCTACACCTTC
CAWSVRRANYGYTF
>TRBJ1-1|.|few|TRBV11-3
TGTGCCAGCAGCGAAGGTCCTCGGGGAGCTTTCTTT
CASSEGPRGAFF
>TRBJ2-1|TRBD2|.|TRBV5-6
TGTGCCAGCAGCTTCTTGACTAGCGGGAGGGAGCAGTTCTTC
CASSFLTSGREQFF
>TRBJ2-7|.|.|TRBV7-9
TGTGCCAGCAGCTTAGTAGCGGGACAGCGTACCTACGAGCAGTACTTC
CASSLVAGQRTYEQYF
>TRBJ2-1|TRBD2|.|TRBV7-3
TGTGCCAGCAGCCCCCTCCGAGCGGGAGGGGCCAGGAGCTCCTACAATGAGCAGTTCTTC
CASSPLRAGGARSSYNEQFF
>TRBJ1-2|TRBD1|.|TRBV30
TGTGCCTGGTTCCACGGGACAGGCAATAACTATGGCTACACCTTC
CAWFHGTGNNYGYTF
>TRBJ1-1|.|.|TRBV30
TGTGCCTGGACCCTCCCCGAGGTCACTGAAGCTTTCTTT
CAWTLPEVTEAFF
>TRBJ1-2|.|.|TRBV11-2
TGTGCCAGCAGCTTTGGAGCCAGCTATGGCTACACCTTC
CASSFGASYGYTF
>TRBJ2-3|TRBD2|once|TRBV28
TGTGCCAGCAGCGGGAGGGCCAAAGGGACAGATACGCAGTATTTT
CASSGRAKGTDTQYF
>TRBJ2-1|TRBD1|.|TRBV7-3
TGTGCCAGCAGCTCGGGGACAGGGGCGAACAATGAGCAGTTCTTC
CASSSGTGANNEQFF
>TRBJ1-5|.|.|TRBV30
TGTGCCTGGAGTGGTCAACACGCAGGGAATCAGCCCCAGCATTTT
CAWSGQHAGNQPQHF
>TRBJ2-1|.|.|TRBV13
TGTGCCAGCAGCCCAGGGAGGAACAATGAGCAGTTCTTC
CASSPGRNNEQFF
>TRBJ2-1|.|.|TRBV30
TGTGCCTGGAGTGTACGGAGTAGCCCGGCAAGCTCCTACAATGAGCAGTTCTTC
CAWSVRSSPASSYNEQFF
>TRBJ1-6|.|.|TRBV28
TGTGCCAGCACGACCGGGACAAGGGCCCTCCACTTT
CASTTGTRALHF
>TRBJ1-1|TRBD1|once|TRBV30
TGTGCCTGGATAGGCAGGGGGCGAACTGAAGCTTTCTTT
CAWIGRGRTEAFF
>TRBJ1-4|.|.|TRBV11-3
TGTGCCAGCAGCCCGACTCGTCCCCCCGGAAAACTGTTTTTT
CASSPTRPPGKLFF
>TRBJ2-5|.|.|TRBV28
TGTGCCAGCAGTTTGCTAGGGGGGGAAGAGACCCAGTACTTC
CASSLLGGEETQYF
>TRBJ1-2|.|few|TRBV6-2/TRBV6-3
TGTGCCAGCAGTTACGGGGGGTCTGGCTACACCTTC
CASSYGGSGYTF
>TRBJ2-7|TRBD2|.|TRBV6-1
TGTGCCAGCAGTGACTACGGGACTAGCGGGAGCTACGAGCAGTACTTC
CASSDYGTSGSYEQYF
>TRBJ1-2|.|.|TRBV29-1
TGCAGCGTTGACGATAGCGGCTATGGCTACACCTTC
CSVDDSGYGYTF
>TRBJ1-1|TRBD1|.|TRBV30
TGTGCCTTGGACAGGGAAACTGAAGCTTTCTTT
CALDRETEAFF
>TRBJ2-7|.|.|TRBV7-9
TGTGCCAGCAGCTTAGCGATAAGCGAAGGCCCTTCCTACGAGCAGTACTTC
CASSLAISEGPSYEQYF
>TRBJ2-3|TRBD2|.|TRBV18
TGTGCCAGCTCACCGTTACCCGGGACTAGCGGGAGAGGTACAGATACGCAGTATTTT
CASSPLPGTSGRGTDTQYF
>TRBJ1-2|.|.|TRBV19
TGTGCCAGTAGTATCTCCGGGGGCTATGGCTACACCTTC
CASSISGGYGYTF
>TRBJ2-1|.|.|TRBV7-2
TGTGCCAGCAGCTTCAAAGGGGGCAATGAGCAGTTCTTC
CASSFKGGNEQFF
>TRBJ2-1|TRBD1|.|TRBV7-8
TGTGCCAGCAGCCCCCGACAGGGGGGTCTACAAGCTGAGCAGTTCTTC
CASSPRQGGLQAEQFF
>TRBJ2-3|.|once|TRBV19
TGTGCCAGTAGTACCACTATCCAACAGGGCCGGGCGCAGTATTTT
CASSTTIQQGRAQYF
>TRBJ2-1|TRBD2|.|TRBV15
TGTGCCACCAGCAGAAGACTAGCGGGAGGTTACAATGAGCAGTTCTTC
CATSRRLAGGYNEQFF
>TRBJ2-2|.|.|TRBV11-3
TGTGCCAGCAGCGAGACTCGGGGCGGGGAGCTGTTTTTT
CASSETRGGELFF
>TRBJ2-7|.|.|TRBV6-7
TGTGCCAACCCCAGGTATCAAGACTACGAGCAGTACTTC
CANPRYQDYEQYF
>TRBJ2-1|.|.|TRBV11-2
TGTGCCAGCAGCTTAGACGGGCGGGCAAGCAATGAGCAGTTCTTC
CASSLDGRASNEQFF
>TRBJ1-5|TRBD1|.|TRBV7-7
TGTGCTAGCAGCTCCCTGGACAGGGAAAGCAATCAGCCCCAGCATTTT
CASSSLDRESNQPQHF
>TRBJ1-1|.|.|TRBV5-1
TGCGCCAGCAGCCAACCACCGGACACTGAAGCTTTCTTT
CASSQPPDTEAFF
>TRBJ2-1|.|.|TRBV15
TGTGCCACCAGCAGAGAGAGTCTCCCCTACAATGAGCAGTTCTTC
CATSRESLPYNEQFF
>TRBJ2-7|TRBD1|.|TRBV10-2
TGCGCCAGCAGCGGGACAGGGGGCTACGAGCAGTACTTC
CASSGTGGYEQYF
>TRBJ1-2|.|.|TRBV27
TGTGCCAGCAGTCCTCTGGACACCCGGAGCTACACCTTC
CASSPLDTRSYTF
>TRBJ2-2|TRBD1|.|TRBV6-1
TGTGCCAGCAGTGCCCGTCCCGGGACAGGTTCCGGGGAGCTGTTTTTT
CASSARPGTGSGELFF
>TRBJ1-2|.|.|TRBV3-1/TRBV3-2
TGTGCCAGCAGCCAAGAATGGCAGGCTGGAGGCTACACCTTC
CASSQEWQAGGYTF
>TRBJ2-1|TRBD2|.|TRBV15
TGTGCCACCAGCAGAGAGGGACTAGCTACACATGAGCAGTTCTTC
CATSREGLATHEQFF
>TRBJ2-1|.|.|TRBV7-9
TGTGCCAGCAGCTTGGCTTTGGCCAATGAGCAGTTCTTC
CASSLALANEQFF
>TRBJ1-1|.|.|TRBV2
TGTGCCAGCAGTGACTTGGTGCAGGAGGGTATGAACACTGAAGCTTTCTTT
CASSDLVQEGMNTEAFF
>TRBJ2-7|TRBD2|.|TRBV29-1
TGCAGCGTTGAAGCCGTGCGTAGCGGGAGCTACGAGCAGTACTTC
CSVEAVRSGSYEQYF